This TCR beta chain was sequenced in a study of blood T cells in healthy people across ages. The germline V gene has CDR1 SGHTA and CDR2 FQGNSA. The V end was cut by 1 base, the J end by 3 bases, with 22 bases between. The CDR3 is 18 amino acids. Through a sample-barcoded 5' primer and a J-beta primer mix, a second PCR was run for 7 to 11 cycles. The template-switch adaptor, which had 12 random nucleotides, put a tag on each cDNA molecule. TCRdb ran MiXCR on the 5' RACE reads and lists one entry per CDR3 protein. The sample carries approximately 580,000 distinct CDR3 sequences, 20% to 30% recorded once. Aged about 6 to 100, donors were systemically healthy Caucasians from Russia. The same sample was also used in a study of T cells of mothers and their children. This second study says: There were over 9.5 million TCR beta CDR3 reads from each mother and about 3 million from each child.

Sequenced input: blood. V gene TRBV7-2 combines with J gene TRBJ2-7; D might be TRBD2 (6 bases). This receptor was obtained from a boy younger than 18 in good health. CDR3 bases: TGTGCCAGCAGCTTAGATCAGGAAGAGGGACTTAACTTCTACGAGCAGTACTTC. Protein: CASSLDQEEGLNFYEQYF.